This T cell receptor beta chain was obtained from a study of blood T cell repertoires in COVID-19. Study as a whole: Specimens from acute and convalescent COVID-19 originated in the United States, Italy and Spain. In each case, the material was cDNA or gDNA derived from T cells, B-cell-depleted T cells, or PBMCs.

The CDR3 consists of 12 residues. The germline gives CDR1 LNHDA, CDR2 SQIVND (reference sequence). J gave up 7 bases and V 1 base, and 1 base lay outside the gene matches. Original processing methods: Amplification of reference gene primers provided the estimated nucleated cell counts. Method: immunoSEQ multiplex PCR; TCRdb's copy keeps in-frame clones and lacks some. The D gene and trimming were derived from the DNA, and the V and J assignments and clone size from that table. The sample lists 300,000 to 400,000 clones; around 88% were seen once. The receptor was isolated from a man under 40 with active or convalescent COVID-19. Sequencing input: peripheral blood. J is TRBJ2-7 and V is TRBV19, with TRBD2 identical over 7 bases. The CDR3, as DNA: TGTGCCAGTAGTATAGGGGGAGGGGAGCAGTACTTC. Amino acids: CASSIGGGEQYF.